Sequencing of this TCR beta chain was carried out in a study of blood T cells in healthy people across ages (dated by TCRdb to 2014 to 2015). With respect to the entire study: In model experiments, roughly one uniquely barcoded TCR beta cDNA molecule per two T cells was captured by template switching. To track age-related changes in TCR beta repertoire diversity, the study relied on deep sequencing normalized with unique cDNA molecular identifiers. For two donors (one aged 18 to 29 and one aged 80 or older), the study analyzed two additional independent replicas of 1 million unique cDNA reads from the same blood draw. Donors of different ages were randomly distributed across sequencing lanes to avoid experimental bias. Donors were grouped into four age groups: young (average approximately 16 years), middle-aged (39), aged (roughly 67) and long-lived (approximately 75).

Reading from cysteine to phenylalanine, the CDR3 counts 16 amino acids. The sequence is cut down to CDR3 DNA, 48 bases in frame from base 1. Relative to germline, V is 3 bases shorter and J is 7 bases shorter, with 21 bases between their ends. The germline V gene encodes CDR1 SQVTM and CDR2 ANQGSEA. Study-wide conclusions, independent of this receptor: Conclusive comparison of naive and antigen-experienced compartments was prevented by the profiling of bulk unsorted PBMCs. Estimates of total diversity based on one million sequenced T cells were considered lower bounds and underestimates. Because donor CMV infection status was unknown, age-related changes in expanded clonotypes were potentially confounded. There was a strong correlation between observed TCR beta diversity and the percentage of naive T cells measured by flow cytometry. The long-lived group showed more naive CD4+ T cells, fewer expanded clones and increased TCR diversity than the aged group, suggesting age selection. Observed TCR beta diversity per million T cells fell roughly linearly with age, and a significant reduction was already apparent by age roughly 40.

This clonotype has a handful of counts. Its antigen has not been determined. The input lacks base qualities; no much larger clone sits a single base away. Donors were 39 systemically healthy Caucasian individuals from Russia aged roughly 6 to 100 years. Each donor gave roughly 9.5 milliliters of peripheral blood, collected into EDTA-treated Vacutainer tubes. Ficoll-Paque density-gradient centrifugation was used to isolate PBMCs, with at least 6.5 million obtained per sample. Trizol reagent was used to extract total RNA from PBMCs, with at least 6 micrograms per sample. Naive CD45RAhigh/CD27high T cell percentages were measured by flow cytometry on a PBMC aliquot from every donor. Libraries came from 5' RACE. Sequencing relied on an Illumina HiSeq 2500. The second PCR ran for about 7 to 11 cycles and used a J-beta primer mix along with a sample-barcoded 5' primer. A template-switch 5' adaptor carrying 12 random nucleotides introduced a unique molecular identifier onto each TCR beta cDNA molecule. At least 2.5 million CDR3-containing paired-end reads were obtained from each sample. First-strand cDNA synthesis was performed from all RNA using the Mint cDNA synthesis kit, with priming by a TRBC-specific oligonucleotide. After uracil-DNA glycosylase treatment, a first 18-cycle PCR used universal primers M1SS and BC2_uni_R on all cDNA. Per the source publication's procedure: Each sample was normalized by randomly selecting 1 million high-quality reads, each carrying a distinct molecular identifier. Reads with shared molecular identifiers were discarded instead of being binned into consensus sequences. MiTCR, with a Q25 quality threshold and the strictest error-elimination algorithm, was used for CDR3 identification, clonotype clustering and error correction. Lower-bound total TCR beta diversity was estimated with a nonparametric unseen species model using Euler transformation. TCRdb reworked the public reads: Q25 trimming with fastp, MiXCR clone assembly, productive beta chains retained. Records with the same CDR3 protein are collapsed into one entry carrying the most frequent genes and DNA. TCRdb, not the original authors, processed these V and J calls. The sample table contains approximately 1,000,000 distinct CDR3 sequences; only one count was recorded for 35% to 45% of them. Less than 15% of the sample is held by the ten biggest clonotypes.

The chain joins TRBV29-1 to TRBJ2-2; tentative D gene TRBD2, with 7 bases matching. This TCR was recovered from a young man in good health. The sample was blood. The DNA sequence is TGCAGCGTTGATGGCGGGGCGGGGGCGTTCGTCGGGGAGCTGTTTTTT. The encoded protein is CSVDGGAGAFVGELFF.